The 3 T cell receptor beta chains reported below all come from one sample, sequenced in a study of blood T cell repertoires in COVID-19. The data were produced by immunoSEQ multiplex PCR, yet TCRdb's version contains in-frame clones alone and is incomplete. The sample contains roughly 50,000 clones, about 90% of which appear only once. The sequenced sample was peripheral blood. These receptors came from a human donor with active COVID-19. The donor label of this sample is uncertain.

The chain couples TRBV12-3 or TRBV12-4 to TRBJ1-5; no clear D. This CDR3 region has 12 residues. Trimming took off 3 bases at V and 6 bases at J, with 6 bases between the two ends. CDR3 coding DNA: TGTGCCAGCAGTTTTCGAGGTCAGCCCCAGCATTTT. It translates to CASSFRGQPQHF.

The V gene is TRBV18, the J gene TRBJ2-5, with 10 bases that match TRBD2. This CDR3 is built from 18 residues. With 2 bases clipped from V and 4 bases from J, the junction kept 13 bases outside the gene matches. The germline V gene encodes CDR1 KGHSH and CDR2 LQKENI. This CDR3 is CASSPGIAGGRGGETQYF. In DNA form, the CDR3 reads TGTGCCAGCTCACCAGGAATAGCGGGGGGCCGCGGGGGAGAGACCCAGTACTTC.

This clone was observed many times. The chain joins TRBV3-1 (or the pseudogene TRBV3-2) to TRBJ2-3; 8 nucleotides agree with TRBD1. V was clipped by 4 bases and J by 3 bases; unmatched bases: 3. The CDR3 totals 14 residues. Germline V CDR1 and CDR2: LGHDT, YNNKEL (reference sequence). This CDR3 reads CASSRDRRTDTQYF. CDR3 bases: TGTGCCAGCAGCCGGGACAGGAGGACAGATACGCAGTATTTT.